This T cell receptor (beta chain) came from a study of blood T cells in healthy people across ages. Of note for this clonotype: The antigen remains undetermined.

A second PCR, run for roughly 7 to 11 cycles, used a sample-barcoded 5' primer plus a J-beta primer mix. All cDNA molecules were each tagged by a template-switch adaptor with 12 random nucleotides. TCRdb used MiXCR to reprocess the 5' RACE reads, holding one entry per CDR3 protein. This sample has 650,000 to 1,000,000 distinct CDR3 sequences; roughly 40% occur once, and the top ten carry roughly 13%. V trimming: 1 base; J trimming: 4 bases; junction bases outside the gene matches: 4. This CDR3 contains 15 residues. Per the germline V gene, CDR1 is SGHTA and CDR2 is FQGNSA. There were at least 5.5 micrograms of total RNA extracted from every sample. Findings of the study overall: Donor CMV status, an unknown factor, possibly confounded changes in expanded clonotypes. The study regarded diversity estimates from one million T cells as underestimates.

This receptor was obtained from a man aged 18 to 35 in good health. Sequencing input: blood. The chain links TRBV7-2 to TRBJ2-3; TRBD2 matches 8 bases. CDR3 sequence: CASSLELGGADTQYF. CDR3 coding DNA: TGTGCCAGCAGCTTAGAACTCGGGGGGGCAGATACGCAGTATTTT.